Each of the 2 T cell receptor beta chains below was sequenced from the same sample in a study of blood T cells in healthy people across ages. A sample-barcoded 5' primer and a J-beta primer mix were used in a second PCR of roughly 7 to 11 cycles. TCRdb used MiXCR to reprocess the 5' RACE reads, holding one entry per CDR3 protein. The data contain 850,000 to 1,300,000 distinct CDR3 sequences, 40% to 55% of them singletons. The sequenced sample was blood. The receptor set was obtained from a woman aged 60-70 years in good health.

This chain links TRBV20-1 with TRBJ2-3; TRBD2 matches 7 bases. Germline lookup yields CDR1 DFQATT and CDR2 SNEGSKA (reference sequence). CDR3 length equals 15 residues. V trimming: 6 bases; J trimming: 4 bases; junction bases outside the gene matches: 13. The CDR3 sequence: CSAPSRGGRSDTQYF. The DNA for the CDR3 is TGCAGTGCCCCGAGTCGCGGCGGGAGATCAGATACGCAGTATTTT.

This clonotype showed up many times. The chain is built from TRBV20-1 and TRBJ2-7; the D gene is possibly TRBD2 (6 bases). The length of the CDR3 is 13 residues. The V end was cut by 1 base, the J end by 2 bases, with 9 bases between. Germline V CDR1 and CDR2: DFQATT, SNEGSKA (reference sequence). The CDR3, as DNA: TGCAGTGCTAGAGCCGGCGGGGCCTACGAGCAGTACTTC. Its protein product is CSARAGGAYEQYF.